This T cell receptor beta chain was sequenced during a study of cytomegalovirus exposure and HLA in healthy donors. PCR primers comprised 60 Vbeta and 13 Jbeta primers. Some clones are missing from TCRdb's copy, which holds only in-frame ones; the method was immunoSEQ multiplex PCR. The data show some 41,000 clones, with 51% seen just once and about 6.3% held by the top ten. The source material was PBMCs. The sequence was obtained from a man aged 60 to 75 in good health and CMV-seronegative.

The chain's CDR3 is CASRLAGGPGSYNEQFF. In nucleotides, the CDR3 is TGTGCCAGCAGACTAGCGGGAGGCCCGGGCTCCTACAATGAGCAGTTCTTC. The chain combines TRBV2 with TRBJ2-1; 12 bases match TRBD2. The CDR3 consists of 17 residues. The V segment lost 6 bases and the J segment 0 bases; nucleotides outside the gene matches: 6. CDR1 is SNHLY, CDR2 FYNNEI, per germline. The complete variable domain, with remaining parts taken from reference TRBV2 and TRBJ2-1, reads EPEVTQTPSHQVTQMGQEVILRCVPISNHLYFYWYRQILGQKVEFLVSFYNNEISEKSEIFDDQFSVERPDGSNFTLKIRSTKLEDSAMYFCASRLAGGPGSYNEQFFGPGTRLTVL.